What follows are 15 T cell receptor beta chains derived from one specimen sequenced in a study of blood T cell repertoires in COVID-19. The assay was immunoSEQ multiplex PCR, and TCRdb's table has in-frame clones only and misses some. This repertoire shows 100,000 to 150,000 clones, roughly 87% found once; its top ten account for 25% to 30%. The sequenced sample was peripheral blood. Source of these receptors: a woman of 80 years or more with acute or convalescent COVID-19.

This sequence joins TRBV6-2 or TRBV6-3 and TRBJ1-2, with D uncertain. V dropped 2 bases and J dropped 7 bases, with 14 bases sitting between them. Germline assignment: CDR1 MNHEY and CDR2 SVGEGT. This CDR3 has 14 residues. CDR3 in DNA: TGTGCCAGCAGTTACGAGCAATTTTCGTCTGGCTACACCTTC. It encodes CASSYEQFSSGYTF.

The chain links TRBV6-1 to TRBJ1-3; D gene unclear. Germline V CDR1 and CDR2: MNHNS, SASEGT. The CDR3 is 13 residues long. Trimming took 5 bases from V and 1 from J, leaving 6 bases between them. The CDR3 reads CASSYASGNTIYF. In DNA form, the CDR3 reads TGTGCCAGCAGTTATGCGTCTGGAAACACCATATATTTT.

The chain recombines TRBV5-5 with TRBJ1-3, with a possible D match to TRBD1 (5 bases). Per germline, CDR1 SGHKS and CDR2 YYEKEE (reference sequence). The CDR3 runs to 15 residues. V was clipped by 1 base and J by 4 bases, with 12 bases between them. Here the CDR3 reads CASSLSSGGGNTIYF. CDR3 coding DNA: TGTGCCAGCAGCTTGTCATCGGGGGGAGGAAACACCATATATTTT.

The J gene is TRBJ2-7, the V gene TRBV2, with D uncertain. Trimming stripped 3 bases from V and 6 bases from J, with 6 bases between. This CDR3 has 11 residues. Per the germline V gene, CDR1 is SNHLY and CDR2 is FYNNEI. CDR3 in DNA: TGTGCCAGCAGTGATTACGGCGAGCAGTACTTC. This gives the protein CASSDYGEQYF.

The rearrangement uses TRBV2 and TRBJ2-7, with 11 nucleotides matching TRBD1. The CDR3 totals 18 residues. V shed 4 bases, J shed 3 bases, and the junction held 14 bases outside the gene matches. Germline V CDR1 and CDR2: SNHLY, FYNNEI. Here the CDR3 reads CASSGDRGVSSLIYEQYF. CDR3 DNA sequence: TGTGCCAGCAGTGGGGACAGGGGGGTTTCGTCCCTTATCTACGAGCAGTACTTC. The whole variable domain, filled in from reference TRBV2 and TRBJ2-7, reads EPEVTQTPSHQVTQMGQEVILRCVPISNHLYFYWYRQILGQKVEFLVSFYNNEISEKSEIFDDQFSVERPDGSNFTLKIRSTKLEDSAMYFCASSGDRGVSSLIYEQYFGPGTRLTVT.

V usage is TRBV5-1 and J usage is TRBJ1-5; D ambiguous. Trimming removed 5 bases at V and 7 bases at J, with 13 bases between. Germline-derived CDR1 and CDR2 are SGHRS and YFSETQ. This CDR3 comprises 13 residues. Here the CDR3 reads CASSIEGTQPQHF. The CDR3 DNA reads TGCGCCAGCAGTATTGAGGGCACACAGCCCCAGCATTTT.

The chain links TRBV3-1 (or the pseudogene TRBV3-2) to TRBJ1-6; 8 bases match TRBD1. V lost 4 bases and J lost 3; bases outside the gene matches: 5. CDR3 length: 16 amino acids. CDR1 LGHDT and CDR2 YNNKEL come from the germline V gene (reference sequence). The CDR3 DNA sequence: TGTGCCAGCAGCCGAGCCGGACAGGGCTATAATTCACCCCTCCACTTT. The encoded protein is CASSRAGQGYNSPLHF.

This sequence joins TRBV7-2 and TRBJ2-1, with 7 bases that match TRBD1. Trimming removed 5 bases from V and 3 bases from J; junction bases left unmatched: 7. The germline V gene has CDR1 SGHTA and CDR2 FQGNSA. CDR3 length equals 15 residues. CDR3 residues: CASSPTGPFYNEQFF. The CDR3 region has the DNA TGTGCCAGCAGCCCGACAGGGCCATTCTACAATGAGCAGTTCTTC.

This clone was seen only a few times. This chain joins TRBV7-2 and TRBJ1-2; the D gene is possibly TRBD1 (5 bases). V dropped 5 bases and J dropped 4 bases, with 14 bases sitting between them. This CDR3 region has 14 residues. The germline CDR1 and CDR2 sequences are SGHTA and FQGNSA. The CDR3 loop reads CASSVNQGSYGYTF. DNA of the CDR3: TGTGCCAGCAGCGTAAACCAGGGCTCCTATGGCTACACCTTC.

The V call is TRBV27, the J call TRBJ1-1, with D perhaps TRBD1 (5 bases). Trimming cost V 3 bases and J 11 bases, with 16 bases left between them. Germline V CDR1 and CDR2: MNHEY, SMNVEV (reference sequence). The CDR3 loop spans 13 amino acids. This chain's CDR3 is CASSFQARGVAFF. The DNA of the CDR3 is TGTGCCAGCAGTTTTCAAGCCCGGGGGGTGGCTTTCTTT.

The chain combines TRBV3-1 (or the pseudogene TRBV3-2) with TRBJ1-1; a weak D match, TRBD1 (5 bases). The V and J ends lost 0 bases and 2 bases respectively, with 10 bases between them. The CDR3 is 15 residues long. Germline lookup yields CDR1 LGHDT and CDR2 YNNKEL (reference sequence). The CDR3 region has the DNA TGTGCCAGCAGCCAAGATTCCAGGGCCAACACTGAAGCTTTCTTT. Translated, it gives CASSQDSRANTEAFF.

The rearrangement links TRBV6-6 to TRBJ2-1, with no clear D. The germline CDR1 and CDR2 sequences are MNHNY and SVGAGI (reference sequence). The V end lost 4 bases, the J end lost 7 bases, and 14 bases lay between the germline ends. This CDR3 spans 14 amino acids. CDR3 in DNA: TGTGCCAGCAGTTCCTCGACTGCCTCTAATGAGCAGTTCTTC. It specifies CASSSSTASNEQFF.

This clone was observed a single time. The CDR3 DNA sequence: TGTGCCACCAGTGATTCAGGTGTGAGCACTGAAGCTTTCTTT. It encodes CATSDSGVSTEAFF. The gene calls are TRBV24-1 and TRBJ1-1, with no clear D. The CDR3 consists of 14 residues. V lost 2 bases and J lost 4, with 10 bases in between. Germline assignment: CDR1 KGHDR and CDR2 SFDVKD.

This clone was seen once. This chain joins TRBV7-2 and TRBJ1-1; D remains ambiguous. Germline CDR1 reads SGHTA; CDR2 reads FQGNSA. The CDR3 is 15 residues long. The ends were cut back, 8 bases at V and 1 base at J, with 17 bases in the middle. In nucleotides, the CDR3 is TGTGCCAGCCAAAGTCTAGATCATGAGAACACTGAAGCTTTCTTT. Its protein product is CASQSLDHENTEAFF.

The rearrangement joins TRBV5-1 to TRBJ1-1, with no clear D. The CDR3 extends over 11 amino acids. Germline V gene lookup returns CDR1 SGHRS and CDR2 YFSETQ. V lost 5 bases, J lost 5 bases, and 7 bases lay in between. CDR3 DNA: TGCGCCAGCAGAGACGGGACTGAAGCTTTCTTT. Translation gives CASRDGTEAFF. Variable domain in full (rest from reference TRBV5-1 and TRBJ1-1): KAGVTQTPRYLIKTRGQQVTLSCSPISGHRSVSWYQQTPGQGLQFLFEYFSETQRNKGNFPGRFSGRQFSNSRSEMNVSTLELGDSALYLCASRDGTEAFFGQGTRLTVV.